This T cell receptor (beta chain) emerged from a study of T-cell memory formation after mild COVID-19. Study-wide background: TCR clusters largely stayed donor specific.

Findings of the study overall: The second-wave clones peaking on day 37 were not confirmed as SARS-CoV-2-specific.

Ten or more counts support this clonotype. Its specificity is unknown. 5'RACE primed from the constant segment yielded TCR alpha and TCR beta cDNA libraries bearing sample barcodes and UMIs. Using its own MiXCR run on the 5' RACE reads, TCRdb lists one record per CDR3 protein. The repertoire holds roughly 250,000 distinct CDR3 sequences, with 16% as singletons. The CDR3 contains 16 residues. Germline V gene lookup returns CDR1 SGHTA and CDR2 FQGNSA. The ends lost 2 bases at V and 5 bases at J; junction bases unmatched: 7. This clonotype was sampled from a young man who had mild COVID-19 (a few samples of this study predate the infection). Cell type and time point are not known. The material sequenced was PBMCs or a T cell subset sorted from them (not recorded which). The chain links TRBV7-2 to TRBJ2-5; the match to TRBD2 covers 11 bases. The CDR3 nucleotides read TGTGCCAGCAGCTTATTCCTAGCGGGGGGCGGGGAGACCCAGTACTTC. It codes for CASSLFLAGGGETQYF.